This record looks at one T cell receptor beta chain sequence and its context. The entry originates in a study of blood T cell repertoires in COVID-19. Assay used: immunoSEQ multiplex PCR; TCRdb lists only in-frame clones, some missing. This sample has over 150,000 clones, with around three quarters found just once. The CDR3 contains 11 residues. Between the trimmed V and J ends, which lost 2 bases and 8 bases, there was a span of 7 bases. Germline values: CDR1 MNHNS, CDR2 SASEGT. Sample: peripheral blood. This clonotype was sampled from a man between 60 and 70 years old with acute or convalescent COVID-19. V is TRBV6-1 and J is TRBJ2-7; D is possibly TRBD2 (5 bases). CDR3 loop: CASSERGKQYF. For the CDR3, the DNA is TGTGCCAGCAGTGAACGAGGGAAGCAGTACTTC.